These 21 T cell receptor beta chains came from one sample sequenced in a study of T cell responses to AZD1222 COVID-19 vaccine. The protocol was immunoSEQ multiplex PCR, while the TCRdb copy is restricted to in-frame clones and leaves out a portion. The sample gives around 150,000 clones, approximately 91% of which show up once; 1.9% is in the top ten. This specimen was peripheral blood, taken 28 days after the second AZD1222 dose. The receptors derive from an adult who received the AZD1222 COVID-19 vaccine.

The V call is TRBV7-6, the J call TRBJ2-2; no clear D gene. This CDR3 is built from 12 residues. CDR1 SGHVS and CDR2 FNYEAQ come from the germline V gene. Trimming took 0 bases from V and 5 from J, leaving 1 base between them. CDR3 sequence reads: CASSLATGELFF. CDR3 nucleotide sequence: TGTGCCAGCAGCTTAGCGACCGGGGAGCTGTTTTTT.

The chain recombines TRBV28 with TRBJ2-2; D is possibly TRBD1 or TRBD2 (5 bases each). V dropped 8 bases and J dropped 0 bases, with 16 bases sitting between them. Germline assignment: CDR1 MDHEN and CDR2 SYDVKM. This CDR3 is 16 amino acids long. The CDR3 loop is CASGGNSGPNTGELFF. The CDR3 nucleotides are TGTGCCAGCGGGGGAAATTCAGGGCCGAACACCGGGGAGCTGTTTTTT. The full variable domain, its missing parts supplied by reference TRBV28 and TRBJ2-2, is DVKVTQSSRYLVKRTGEKVFLECVQDMDHENMFWYRQDPGLGLRLIYFSYDVKMKEKGDIPEGYSVSREKKERFSLILESASTNQTSMYLCASGGNSGPNTGELFFGEGSRLTVL.

The rearrangement uses TRBV4-1 and TRBJ1-2, with D uncertain. Germline values: CDR1 MGHRA, CDR2 YSYEKL. V was shortened by 1 base and J by 3 bases, with 18 bases between the two germline ends. The CDR3 spans 17 residues. The CDR3: CASSQVRATDRHYGYTF. The DNA for the CDR3 is TGCGCCAGCAGCCAAGTTCGGGCAACCGATAGACACTATGGCTACACCTTC.

This sequence joins TRBV15 and TRBJ1-5; D perhaps matches TRBD1 (5 bases). The CDR3 runs 15 residues. Germline values: CDR1 LNHNV, CDR2 YYDKDF (reference sequence). Trimming took off 3 bases at V and 2 bases at J, with 11 bases between the two ends. The CDR3 nucleotides read TGTGCCACCAGCAGGGGAGACAGCGGCAATCAGCCCCAGCATTTT. Translation gives CATSRGDSGNQPQHF.

Of note for this clone: Other DNA sequences in this sample translate to the same CDR3. The chain is built from TRBV29-1 and TRBJ1-1, with D unresolved. Germline CDR1 is SQVTM and CDR2 is ANQGSEA. The germline V and J ends were trimmed by 4 bases and 1 base, with 4 bases remaining between them. The CDR3 has 11 amino acids. The CDR3: CSVGRNTEAFF. The CDR3 coding sequence is TGCAGCGTTGGCAGGAACACTGAAGCTTTCTTT.

J is TRBJ1-2 and V is TRBV5-6; 9 bases agree with TRBD1. The CDR3 extends over 14 amino acids. The trim removed 0 bases at V and 8 bases at J, leaving 5 bases unmatched. CDR1 and CDR2 from the germline V gene are SGHDT and YYEEEE. As DNA, the CDR3 is TGTGCCAGCAGCTTGGCAGGGACAGGGATCGGCTACACCTTC. It yields the protein CASSLAGTGIGYTF.

About this clone itself: At one end, the junction sequence differs from germline, possibly due to a read error. The chain carries TRBV29-1 and TRBJ1-2; D is unresolved. The germline V gene encodes CDR1 SQVTM and CDR2 ANQGSEA. CDR3 length equals 13 residues. CDR3 sequence reads: CSVVTPSDYGYTF. The CDR3, as DNA: TGCAGCGTCGTTACCCCATCGGACTACGGCTACACCTTC.

The gene calls are TRBV5-3 and TRBJ2-2, with TRBD2 matching 8 bases. TRBV5-3 falls under the ORF class, with uncertain function. The CDR3 spans 16 residues. Trimming cost V 2 bases and J 1 base; bases outside gene matches: 4. In DNA form, the CDR3 reads TGTGCCAGAAGCTTATGGAGCGGGGGGAACACCGGGGAGCTGTTTTTT. This translates into CARSLWSGGNTGELFF.

The chain has TRBV4-2 and TRBJ2-7; no firm D call. Trimming left V 0 bases short and J 0 bases short, with 12 bases between. CDR1 and CDR2 (germline): LGHNA, YNFKEQ. The CDR3 is made up of 16 amino acids. As DNA, the CDR3 is TGTGCCAGCAGCCAAGATGACGGGTACGCCTCCTACGAGCAGTACTTC. As protein: CASSQDDGYASYEQYF.

The chain carries TRBV11-2 and TRBJ1-1; no definite D call. The CDR3 loop spans 12 amino acids. The V gene lost 3 bases and the J gene lost 8 bases, with 10 bases spanning the gap. The V gene's germline CDR1 is SGHAT and CDR2 FQNNGV. In DNA form, the CDR3 reads TGTGCCAGCAGCTTCATGGCCCGCGAAGCTTTCTTT. Amino acids: CASSFMAREAFF.

The chain is built from TRBV6-6 and TRBJ1-1; D possibly corresponds to TRBD1 (5 bases). Germline CDR1 MNHNY, CDR2 SVGAGI (reference sequence). The germline V and J ends were trimmed by 0 bases and 1 base, with 12 bases remaining between them. The CDR3 covers 16 residues. The CDR3 DNA sequence: TGTGCCAGCAGTTACTCGATTGGGGGAGAGAACACTGAAGCTTTCTTT. This gives the protein CASSYSIGGENTEAFF.

This clone showed up just a few times. The CDR3, as DNA: TGTGCCAGTAGTGGAGGGGGGTTGCGGGTCCTCCACTTT. It translates to CASSGGGLRVLHF. The V and J genes are TRBV19 and TRBJ1-6; weak D call: TRBD1 (6 bases). CDR3 length equals 13 residues. The germline V gene has CDR1 LNHDA and CDR2 SQIVND (reference sequence). Deletions cut 5 bases from V and 15 bases from J, with 17 bases between.

The J gene is TRBJ2-1, the V gene TRBV11-3, with D perhaps being TRBD1 or TRBD2 (6 bases each). The CDR3 is 13 residues long. With 5 bases removed from V and 8 bases from J, the gap between germline ends came to 13 bases. Germline V gene data show CDR1 as SGHNT and CDR2 as YENEEA. CDR3 in DNA: TGTGCCAGCAGCCCTAGGGGGGTAGATGAGCAGTTCTTC. This codes for CASSPRGVDEQFF.

The J gene is TRBJ1-6, the V gene TRBV27; D is unclear. The germline V and J ends were trimmed by 0 bases and 0 bases, with 6 bases remaining between them. Germline assignment: CDR1 MNHEY and CDR2 SMNVEV (reference sequence). The length of the CDR3 is 16 residues. The CDR3 DNA follows: TGTGCCAGCAGTTTATCCCAGGTCTCCTATAATTCACCCCTCCACTTT. This encodes CASSLSQVSYNSPLHF.

This clone was detected once. The V gene is TRBV7-2, the J gene TRBJ1-6, with TRBD1 matching over 10 bases. CDR1 and CDR2 (germline): SGHTA, FQGNSA. V shed 4 bases and J 7 bases; nucleotides not matched to a gene: 4. The CDR3 has 15 amino acids. This chain's CDR3 is CASSSTGGGNSPLHF. CDR3 sequence (DNA): TGTGCCAGCAGCTCGACAGGGGGCGGCAATTCACCCCTCCACTTT. Full variable domain (missing parts from reference TRBV7-2 and TRBJ1-6): GAGVSQSPSNKVTEKGKDVELRCDPISGHTALYWYRQSLGQGLEFLIYFQGNSAPDKSGLPSDRFSAERTGGSVSTLTIQRTQQEDSAVYLCASSSTGGGNSPLHFGNGTRLTVT.

The V call is TRBV7-3, the J call TRBJ1-2, with 8 bases fitting TRBD1. Trimming at V came to 4 bases and at J to 4 bases, leaving 8 bases not matched to a gene. The germline CDR1 and CDR2 sequences are SGHTA and FQGTGA. CDR3 size: 15 residues. For the CDR3, the DNA is TGTGCCAGCAGCTCCTCGGACAGGGTAGGCTATGGCTACACCTTC. It specifies CASSSSDRVGYGYTF.

This clone was seen a single time. The CDR3 bases are TGTGCCAGCAGCCAGACAGCTTACAATGAGCAGTTCTTC. Translated: CASSQTAYNEQFF. The genes are TRBV11-2 and TRBJ2-1; D is possibly TRBD1 (5 bases). The V gene lost 5 bases and the J gene lost 4 bases, with 9 bases spanning the gap. Germline V lookup: CDR1 SGHAT, CDR2 FQNNGV. The CDR3 totals 13 residues.

This clone was detected a few times. V and J are TRBV6-5 and TRBJ1-3; TRBD1 might be the D (6 bases). The V end was cut by 5 bases, the J end by 0 bases, with 8 bases between. The CDR3 extends over 14 amino acids. Germline V gives CDR1 MNHEY, CDR2 SVGAGI. This CDR3 is CASSRGASGNTIYF. DNA of the CDR3: TGTGCCAGCAGTCGGGGGGCCTCTGGAAACACCATATATTTT.

The chain carries TRBV12-3 or TRBV12-4 and TRBJ1-6; D unresolved. Trimming cost V 3 bases and J 7 bases, with 4 bases left between them. The CDR3 is 12 amino acids. The CDR3 DNA reads as TGTGCCAGCAGTTTTCGGAATTCACCCCTCCACTTT. Amino acids: CASSFRNSPLHF.

The rearrangement uses TRBV30 and TRBJ2-3; D may correspond to TRBD1 or TRBD2 (5 bases each). Germline lookup yields CDR1 GTSNPN and CDR2 SVGIG (reference sequence). V lost 5 bases and J 0 bases, leaving 15 bases between the germline ends. The CDR3 covers 15 residues. CDR3 coding DNA: TGTGCCTGGCAAACTCGGTGGGGGAGCACAGATACGCAGTATTTT. Its protein product is CAWQTRWGSTDTQYF.

The rearrangement joins TRBV19 to TRBJ2-2; D is possibly TRBD2 (6 bases). V lost 7 bases, J lost 0 bases, and 18 bases lay in between. The length of the CDR3 is 17 residues. Germline V CDR1 and CDR2: LNHDA, SQIVND (reference sequence). The CDR3, as DNA: TGTGCCAGTACCCCAGGGATCGGGGGTCCGAACACCGGGGAGCTGTTTTTT. Translated, it gives CASTPGIGGPNTGELFF.